This T cell receptor beta chain comes out of a study of T-cell reconstitution after alpha-beta-depleted transplantation in children. V lost 8 bases to trimming and J lost 2 bases, with 13 bases between them. CDR3 size: 15 residues. CDR1 and CDR2 from the germline V gene are MNHNS and SASEGT. Unique molecular identifiers tagged the TCRbeta library. In TCRdb, the PCR reads were re-called with MiXCR into one record per CDR3 protein. The data contain some 300,000 distinct CDR3 sequences, around 10% of them seen just once; the ten biggest clones take up around 7.5%. Source: PBMCs, taken before TCRalphabeta/CD19-depleted stem cell transplant. This clonotype originated in a boy younger than two with acute myeloid leukemia, due to receive a stem cell transplant. This rearrangement joins TRBV6-1 to TRBJ1-6; no clear D. CDR3 amino acids: CASVGRGTYNSPLHF. For the CDR3, the DNA is TGTGCCAGCGTCGGTCGGGGAACCTATAATTCACCCCTCCACTTT.